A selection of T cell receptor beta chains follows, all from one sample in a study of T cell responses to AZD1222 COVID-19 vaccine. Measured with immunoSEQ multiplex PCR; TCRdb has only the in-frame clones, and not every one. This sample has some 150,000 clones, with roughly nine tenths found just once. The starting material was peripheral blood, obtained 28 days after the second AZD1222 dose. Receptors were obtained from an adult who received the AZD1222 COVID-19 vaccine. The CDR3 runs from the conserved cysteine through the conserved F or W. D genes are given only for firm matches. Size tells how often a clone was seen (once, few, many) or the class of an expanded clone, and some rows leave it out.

cdr3_nt: TGTGCCAGCAGCCGAGGCGGGAGCACGAACACTGAAGCTTTCTTT
cdr3_aa: CASSRGGSTNTEAFF
v_call: TRBV7-8
d_call: -
clone_size: -
j_call: TRBJ1-1

cdr3_nt: TGCGCCAGCAGTGGGGCCCCCACCTATGGCTACACCTTC
cdr3_aa: CASSGAPTYGYTF
v_call: TRBV10-2
d_call: -
clone_size: -
j_call: TRBJ1-2

cdr3_nt: TGTGCCAGCTCACGGACCGCGCCCAGAGCGGACCTAAAGCGTTACGAGCAGTACTTC
cdr3_aa: CASSRTAPRADLKRYEQYF
v_call: TRBV18
d_call: -
clone_size: -
j_call: TRBJ2-7

cdr3_nt: TGCAGTGCTAGAACCAACTATGGCTACACCTTC
cdr3_aa: CSARTNYGYTF
v_call: TRBV20-1
d_call: -
clone_size: -
j_call: TRBJ1-2

cdr3_nt: TGTGCCAGCAGTGTTCGGGGACTAGCGGGTTGGCGGGATACGCAGTATTTT
cdr3_aa: CASSVRGLAGWRDTQYF
v_call: TRBV2
d_call: TRBD2
clone_size: -
j_call: TRBJ2-3

cdr3_nt: TGTGCCAGTACCGATCCCGGGACAGATGGGGCCAACGTCCTGACTTTC
cdr3_aa: CASTDPGTDGANVLTF
v_call: TRBV19
d_call: TRBD1
clone_size: few
j_call: TRBJ2-6

cdr3_nt: TGTGCCAGCAGCCTACAGGGTTATCAGCCCCAGCATTTT
cdr3_aa: CASSLQGYQPQHF
v_call: TRBV3-1/TRBV3-2
d_call: -
clone_size: -
j_call: TRBJ1-5

cdr3_nt: TGTGCCACTAGAGGCCAGCACCCGGCACACCTCCACTCCTACAATGAGCAGTTCTTC
cdr3_aa: CATRGQHPAHLHSYNEQFF
v_call: TRBV19
d_call: -
clone_size: -
j_call: TRBJ2-1

cdr3_nt: TGCGCCAGCAGCGAGGACCCGGGGGCCTACAATGAGCAGTTCTTC
cdr3_aa: CASSEDPGAYNEQFF
v_call: TRBV5-1
d_call: -
clone_size: -
j_call: TRBJ2-1

cdr3_nt: TGTGCCAGCAGCCAATTGGGTAGTTTAGGGAACACCATATATTTT
cdr3_aa: CASSQLGSLGNTIYF
v_call: TRBV9
d_call: -
clone_size: -
j_call: TRBJ1-3

cdr3_nt: TGTGCCAGCAGCTCAGAGATATTGGACAGGGCTCTAGGTTATGGCTACACCTTC
cdr3_aa: CASSSEILDRALGYGYTF
v_call: TRBV9
d_call: TRBD1
clone_size: once
j_call: TRBJ1-2

cdr3_nt: TGTGCCAGTAACCCGGGACGAGCTAATGAAAAACTGTTTTTT
cdr3_aa: CASNPGRANEKLFF
v_call: TRBV19
d_call: -
clone_size: -
j_call: TRBJ1-4

cdr3_nt: TGTGCCAGCAGTTTCGGAGACCCTAGCACAGATACGCAGTATTTT
cdr3_aa: CASSFGDPSTDTQYF
v_call: TRBV6-5
d_call: -
clone_size: -
j_call: TRBJ2-3

cdr3_nt: TGTGCCAGCAGTTTTGACTACGCTCAGCCCCAGCATTTT
cdr3_aa: CASSFDYAQPQHF
v_call: TRBV12-3/TRBV12-4
d_call: -
clone_size: few
j_call: TRBJ1-5

cdr3_nt: TGTGCCAGCAGTGCGGGGACTAGCGGGAGATTGAGCTCCTACAATGAGCAGTTCTTC
cdr3_aa: CASSAGTSGRLSSYNEQFF
v_call: TRBV6-2/TRBV6-3
d_call: TRBD2
clone_size: -
j_call: TRBJ2-1

cdr3_nt: TGCGCCAGCACGGAAGACACCAACACTGAAGCTTTCTTT
cdr3_aa: CASTEDTNTEAFF
v_call: TRBV5-1
d_call: -
clone_size: -
j_call: TRBJ1-1

cdr3_nt: TGTGCCAGCAGTTGGGACGGTTACACTGAAGCTTTCTTT
cdr3_aa: CASSWDGYTEAFF
v_call: TRBV6-5
d_call: -
clone_size: -
j_call: TRBJ1-1

cdr3_nt: TGCAGCGTTGCCTCTACTAGCGGATACAATGAGCAGTTCTTC
cdr3_aa: CSVASTSGYNEQFF
v_call: TRBV29-1
d_call: TRBD2
clone_size: -
j_call: TRBJ2-1

cdr3_nt: TGTGCCAGCAGCCAAGTCGGCTATGGCTACACCTTC
cdr3_aa: CASSQVGYGYTF
v_call: TRBV14
d_call: -
clone_size: -
j_call: TRBJ1-2

cdr3_nt: TGTGCCAGCACTTTAGACAGGGGGCTAACTGGAGGCTACACCTTC
cdr3_aa: CASTLDRGLTGGYTF
v_call: TRBV2
d_call: TRBD1
clone_size: -
j_call: TRBJ1-2

cdr3_nt: TGTGCCAGCAGCTCGACTCCGGGGGTTGAGCAGTTCTTC
cdr3_aa: CASSSTPGVEQFF
v_call: TRBV7-3
d_call: -
clone_size: -
j_call: TRBJ2-1

cdr3_nt: TGTGCCAGCAGTGTGGAGCGATCTTTCCCCCTCCACTTT
cdr3_aa: CASSVERSFPLHF
v_call: TRBV2
d_call: -
clone_size: once
j_call: TRBJ1-6

cdr3_nt: TGTGCCAGCAGCTTACCGGACTCGCGCAATGAGCAGTTCTTC
cdr3_aa: CASSLPDSRNEQFF
v_call: TRBV7-3
d_call: -
clone_size: -
j_call: TRBJ2-1

cdr3_nt: TGTGCCAGCAGTACCGGACTAGCTAACACCGGGGAGCTGTTTTTT
cdr3_aa: CASSTGLANTGELFF
v_call: TRBV6-2/TRBV6-3
d_call: TRBD2
clone_size: -
j_call: TRBJ2-2

cdr3_nt: TGTGCCAGCAGTTACGCGACCCCAGGGTATGGCTACACCTTC
cdr3_aa: CASSYATPGYGYTF
v_call: TRBV6-5
d_call: -
clone_size: -
j_call: TRBJ1-2

cdr3_nt: TGTGCCAGCTCACCCCTGCAAGGACAGGGGGCAATCACTGAAGCTTTCTTT
cdr3_aa: CASSPLQGQGAITEAFF
v_call: TRBV18
d_call: TRBD1
clone_size: -
j_call: TRBJ1-1

cdr3_nt: TGTGCCAGTAGTATAGAGCCAACCTACGAGCAGTACTTC
cdr3_aa: CASSIEPTYEQYF
v_call: TRBV19
d_call: -
clone_size: -
j_call: TRBJ2-7

cdr3_nt: TGCGCCAGCAGTGAGTTAACAGGTAATCAGCCCCAGCATTTT
cdr3_aa: CASSELTGNQPQHF
v_call: TRBV10-2
d_call: -
clone_size: -
j_call: TRBJ1-5

cdr3_nt: TGTGCCAGCAGCTTAGGTGCGGGACCCACAGATACGCAGTATTTT
cdr3_aa: CASSLGAGPTDTQYF
v_call: TRBV7-6
d_call: -
clone_size: -
j_call: TRBJ2-3

cdr3_nt: TGTGCCAGTAGTATAGCGGGAGGGACCAATGAGCAGTTCTTC
cdr3_aa: CASSIAGGTNEQFF
v_call: TRBV19
d_call: TRBD2
clone_size: -
j_call: TRBJ2-1

cdr3_nt: TGTGCCAGCAGACCCGGAGGGGGCACTGAAGCTTTCTTT
cdr3_aa: CASRPGGGTEAFF
v_call: TRBV27
d_call: -
clone_size: -
j_call: TRBJ1-1

cdr3_nt: TGTGCCAGCAGCTTGGACGGGGGGGCCTACAATGAGCAGTTCTTC
cdr3_aa: CASSLDGGAYNEQFF
v_call: TRBV5-4
d_call: TRBD2
clone_size: once
j_call: TRBJ2-1

cdr3_nt: TGCAGCGTTGAGGGACTAGGGGAGCAGTACTTC
cdr3_aa: CSVEGLGEQYF
v_call: TRBV29-1
d_call: TRBD2
clone_size: -
j_call: TRBJ2-7

cdr3_nt: TGTGCCAGCAGCCAAGAGGACAGGCTCCGTCAGCCCCAGCATTTT
cdr3_aa: CASSQEDRLRQPQHF
v_call: TRBV4-2
d_call: TRBD1
clone_size: -
j_call: TRBJ1-5

cdr3_nt: TGTGCCAGCAGCTTAGGAGATAGCGGGGTCTTACAAGAGACCCAGTACTTC
cdr3_aa: CASSLGDSGVLQETQYF
v_call: TRBV11-3
d_call: TRBD2
clone_size: -
j_call: TRBJ2-5

cdr3_nt: TGTGCCAGCAGTCCTCTTGGGGCCTACAATGAGCAGTTCTTC
cdr3_aa: CASSPLGAYNEQFF
v_call: TRBV28
d_call: -
clone_size: -
j_call: TRBJ2-1

cdr3_nt: TGCGCCAGCAGCTTGGTTCGCCCTCTTAGCACAGATACGCAGTATTTT
cdr3_aa: CASSLVRPLSTDTQYF
v_call: TRBV5-1
d_call: -
clone_size: -
j_call: TRBJ2-3

cdr3_nt: TGTGCCAGCAGCTTAGCGCTACAAGGGGCCTCCTACGAGCAGTACTTC
cdr3_aa: CASSLALQGASYEQYF
v_call: TRBV7-8
d_call: -
clone_size: -
j_call: TRBJ2-7

cdr3_nt: TGCAGTGCTAGTGGGACTTTTGCCTACAATGAGCAGTTCTTC
cdr3_aa: CSASGTFAYNEQFF
v_call: TRBV20-1
d_call: -
clone_size: -
j_call: TRBJ2-1

cdr3_nt: TGTGCCAGCAGCCAAGGGGACGAGGGAGCGTTTTTT
cdr3_aa: CASSQGDEGAFF
v_call: TRBV14
d_call: -
clone_size: -
j_call: TRBJ2-2